This T cell receptor (beta chain) was sequenced during a study of PD-1 blockade in classical Hodgkin lymphoma. Overall study results and limits: Healthy donors reportedly exceeded newly diagnosed patients in baseline TCR diversity. The CD4+ diversity rise by C4D1 was clearest in complete responders. Causes of the repertoire differences remain undefined, possibly disease activity or prior therapy.

The time point was: cycle 4 day 1 (C4D1), after six to seven weeks of nivolumab. Brentuximab vedotin exposure varied among the patients, all of whom had relapsed after autologous stem cell transplantation. After thawing, PBMCs were subjected to magnetic negative selection to isolate CD8+ T cells. With regard to this clone: Its antigen is unidentified.

V lost 8 bases and J 2 bases, leaving 9 bases between the germline ends. Per germline, CDR1 MNHNS and CDR2 SASEGT. CDR3 length: 12 residues. Clones were read by immunoSEQ multiplex PCR, and TCRdb kept only the in-frame ones, dropping some. Of approximately 15,000 clones in the sample, approximately 91% are singletons; the top ten hold roughly 20%. This specimen was CD8+ T cells from blood, taken before the fourth cycle of nivolumab. This rearrangement joins TRBV6-1 to TRBJ1-1; D gene uncertain. This receptor was obtained from a human donor with classical Hodgkin lymphoma. CDR3 coding DNA: TGTGCCAGCCCCGGCAGAAACACTGAAGCTTTCTTT. This translates into CASPGRNTEAFF.